Listed below are T cell receptor beta chains from one sample, sequenced in a study of a mutant IDH1 vaccine in newly diagnosed glioma. Assay: immunoSEQ multiplex PCR; the TCRdb copy retains only in-frame clones and omits some. This table has 30,000 or so clones, just under 80% appearing once. Their specific antigens are unknown. The sample in question was PBMCs, obtained from a glioma patient whose treatment included an IDH1 peptide vaccine. All receptors derive from a man between 35 and 55 years old with glioma. Some clones in this sample may be carry-over from other donors' samples. Both conserved end residues are part of each CDR3. D genes are given only for firm matches. Not all rows give a size; the values are once, few, many and, for expanded clones, a class.

TRBV19	TRBJ1-5	.	.	CASSMQAENQPQHF	TGTGCCAGTAGTATGCAGGCGGAGAATCAGCCCCAGCATTTT
TRBV11-2	TRBJ1-1	.	.	CASSPRVGGTEAFF	TGTGCCAGCAGCCCTAGGGTTGGGGGTACTGAAGCTTTCTTT
TRBV19	TRBJ1-2	.	.	CASSISAGYGYTF	TGTGCCAGTAGTATCTCTGCGGGCTATGGCTACACCTTC
TRBV4-3	TRBJ1-2	.	.	CASSQEIWGGYGYTF	TGCGCCAGCAGCCAAGAAATATGGGGCGGCTATGGCTACACCTTC
TRBV9	TRBJ1-2	.	.	CASTGGGGYTF	TGTGCCAGCACGGGGGGCGGTGGCTACACCTTC
TRBV11-2	TRBJ2-7	.	.	CASSPVGGPEQYF	TGTGCCAGCAGCCCTGTCGGGGGACCCGAGCAGTACTTC
TRBV6-6	TRBJ2-5	TRBD2	.	CASSYMSGEGTQYF	TGTGCCAGCAGTTACATGTCGGGGGAGGGGACCCAGTACTTC
TRBV19	TRBJ1-6	TRBD1	.	CASRQGPLARNNSPLHF	TGTGCCAGCCGACAGGGTCCGCTCGCTCGTAATAATTCACCCCTCCACTTT
TRBV4-3	TRBJ2-3	.	.	CASSQNREFDTQYF	TGCGCCAGCAGCCAGAACAGGGAATTCGATACGCAGTATTTT
TRBV25-1	TRBJ1-2	TRBD1	.	CASSEGPGGHGYTF	TGTGCCAGCAGTGAGGGCCCAGGGGGGCATGGCTACACCTTC
TRBV7-3	TRBJ1-1	.	.	CASSLTGANTEAFF	TGTGCCAGCAGCTTAACTGGGGCGAACACTGAAGCTTTCTTT
TRBV7-6	TRBJ2-1	TRBD1	.	CASSLAGQGVMFF	TGTGCCAGCAGCTTAGCGGGACAGGGAGTCATGTTCTTC
TRBV4-1	TRBJ2-3	.	.	CASSQNSLARETDTQYF	TGCGCCAGCAGCCAAAACTCGCTCGCCCGGGAAACAGATACGCAGTATTTT
TRBV28	TRBJ1-6	TRBD1	.	CASSGQGVGGPLHF	TGTGCCAGCAGTGGACAGGGAGTGGGAGGACCCCTCCACTTT
TRBV4-3	TRBJ2-7	.	.	CASSQQGLPSYEQYF	TGCGCCAGCAGCCAGCAGGGACTGCCGTCCTACGAGCAGTACTTC
TRBV10-2	TRBJ2-3	TRBD2	.	CASSERSGGAPDTQYF	TGCGCCAGCAGTGAGCGTAGCGGGGGGGCCCCAGATACGCAGTATTTT
TRBV20-1	TRBJ2-7	.	.	CSVIGVSEQYF	TGCAGTGTAATAGGGGTAAGCGAGCAGTACTTC
TRBV10-3	TRBJ2-7	TRBD2	.	CAISARGDSYEQYF	TGTGCCATCAGTGCGCGGGGGGACTCCTACGAGCAGTACTTC
TRBV5-4	TRBJ2-3	TRBD2	.	CASSLEPSGGTDTDTQYF	TGTGCCAGCAGCTTGGAACCTAGCGGGGGGACAGACACAGATACGCAGTATTTT
TRBV7-9	TRBJ2-7	TRBD1	.	CASSRSRDRGGEQYF	TGTGCCAGCAGCCGGTCCCGGGACAGGGGAGGCGAGCAGTACTTC
TRBV2	TRBJ2-1	.	.	CASSEVTGRDEQFF	TGTGCCAGCAGTGAAGTAACCGGCAGGGATGAGCAGTTCTTC
TRBV7-9	TRBJ1-1	.	.	CASSSRGTGNTEAFF	TGTGCCAGCAGCTCGCGGGGGACGGGGAACACTGAAGCTTTCTTT
TRBV10-3	TRBJ1-1	.	few	CAISESLIHTEAFF	TGTGCCATCAGTGAGTCGTTGATTCACACTGAAGCTTTCTTT
TRBV4-3	TRBJ1-1	.	.	CASSQVVWSTEAFF	TGCGCCAGCAGCCAAGTCGTCTGGTCCACTGAAGCTTTCTTT
TRBV5-1	TRBJ1-2	.	.	CASSSTANYGYTF	TGCGCCAGCAGCTCGACGGCTAACTATGGCTACACCTTC
TRBV15	TRBJ2-7	.	.	CATSRDRGREQYF	TGTGCCACCAGCAGAGATCGAGGGAGGGAGCAGTACTTC
TRBV18	TRBJ1-1	.	.	CASSPDGQNTEAFF	TGTGCCAGCTCACCAGACGGACAGAACACTGAAGCTTTCTTT
TRBV10-2	TRBJ2-7	.	few	CASSEGNEQYF	TGCGCCAGCAGTGAGGGGAACGAGCAGTACTTC
TRBV19	TRBJ1-1	.	.	CASSISGAMNTEAFF	TGTGCCAGTAGTATCTCAGGGGCTATGAACACTGAAGCTTTCTTT
TRBV7-9	TRBJ1-6	TRBD1	.	CASSLRQGSSPLHF	TGTGCCAGCAGCTTAAGACAGGGTAGTTCACCCCTCCACTTT
TRBV19	TRBJ1-6	.	few	CASSVQGYSPLHF	TGTGCCAGTAGTGTACAGGGATATTCACCCCTCCACTTT
TRBV10-1	TRBJ2-5	TRBD2	.	CASSAKLLAGGRLETQYF	TGCGCCAGCAGTGCGAAGTTACTAGCGGGGGGCCGTCTGGAGACCCAGTACTTC
TRBV13	TRBJ1-4	.	.	CASSLGHAMAGEYEKLFF	TGTGCCAGCAGCTTAGGGCACGCGATGGCAGGGGAGTATGAAAAACTGTTTTTT
TRBV27	TRBJ2-7	.	.	CASRTLRSGYEQYF	TGTGCCAGCAGGACTCTTCGCTCTGGGTACGAGCAGTACTTC
TRBV7-2	TRBJ1-1	.	.	CASSLWGTTVGTEAFF	TGTGCCAGCAGCTTATGGGGGACAACCGTGGGCACTGAAGCTTTCTTT
TRBV4-3	TRBJ2-3	TRBD2	.	CASSQELAGGPDTQYF	TGCGCCAGCAGCCAAGAACTAGCGGGGGGGCCAGATACGCAGTATTTT
TRBV30	TRBJ2-5	TRBD2	.	CAWSVRAGRETQYF	TGTGCCTGGAGTGTAAGAGCGGGGAGGGAGACCCAGTACTTC
TRBV5-1	TRBJ1-3	.	.	CASSLESRGSGNTIYF	TGCGCCAGCAGCTTGGAATCCAGGGGCTCTGGAAACACCATATATTTT
TRBV30	TRBJ1-2	.	.	CAWSAPTYGYTF	TGTGCCTGGAGTGCACCGACCTATGGCTACACCTTC
TRBV14	TRBJ1-4	.	.	CASSQERVWRNEKLFF	TGTGCCAGCAGCCAAGAAAGGGTTTGGAGGAATGAAAAACTGTTTTTT
TRBV5-1	TRBJ1-1	.	.	CASSSDGLNTEAFF	TGCGCCAGCAGCTCGGACGGATTGAACACTGAAGCTTTCTTT
TRBV28	TRBJ1-1	.	.	CASRETGLGKAFF	TGTGCCAGCAGGGAGACGGGCTTGGGGAAAGCTTTCTTT
TRBV10-3	TRBJ2-7	TRBD1	.	CAIRSGQGEVEQYF	TGTGCCATCAGATCCGGACAGGGCGAGGTCGAGCAGTACTTC
TRBV5-6	TRBJ1-5	.	.	CASSNWGGNQPQHF	TGTGCCAGCAGCAACTGGGGGGGGAATCAGCCCCAGCATTTT
TRBV5-6	TRBJ1-6	.	.	CASSLEGANSPLHF	TGTGCCAGCAGCTTGGAGGGTGCAAATTCACCCCTCCACTTT
TRBV2	TRBJ1-1	.	.	CASSEGVSGWTEAFF	TGTGCCAGCAGTGAAGGGGTCTCGGGTTGGACTGAAGCTTTCTTT
TRBV5-1	TRBJ2-3	TRBD2	.	CASSLSGGWTDTQYF	TGCGCCAGCAGCTTGAGCGGGGGGTGGACAGATACGCAGTATTTT
TRBV6-6	TRBJ1-2	TRBD1	.	CASSPSGGVRDGYTF	TGTGCCAGCAGCCCTTCAGGGGGGGTTAGGGATGGCTACACCTTC
TRBV6-5	TRBJ1-2	.	.	CASSYSGYGYTF	TGTGCCAGCAGTTACTCAGGGTATGGCTACACCTTC